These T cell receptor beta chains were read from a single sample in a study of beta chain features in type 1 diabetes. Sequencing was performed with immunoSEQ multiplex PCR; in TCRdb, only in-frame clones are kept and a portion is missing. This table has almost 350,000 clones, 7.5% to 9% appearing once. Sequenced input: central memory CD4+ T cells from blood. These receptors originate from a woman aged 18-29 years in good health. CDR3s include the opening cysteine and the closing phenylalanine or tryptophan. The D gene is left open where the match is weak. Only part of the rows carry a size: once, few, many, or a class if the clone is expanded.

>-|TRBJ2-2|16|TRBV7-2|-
TGTGCCAGCAGTCCCCCCCGACTAGGTCTGACCGGGGAGCTGTTTTTT
CASSPPRLGLTGELFF
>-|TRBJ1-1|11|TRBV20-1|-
TGCAGTGCTGGCTTGTACACTGAAGCTTTCTTT
CSAGLYTEAFF
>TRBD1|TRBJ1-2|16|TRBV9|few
TGTGCCAGCAGCGTAGCCCCGACAGGGGGCTTGGATGGCTACACCTTC
CASSVAPTGGLDGYTF
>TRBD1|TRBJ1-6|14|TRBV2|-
TGTGCCAGCAATAGGGGGCAGGGGAATTCACCCCTCCACTTT
CASNRGQGNSPLHF
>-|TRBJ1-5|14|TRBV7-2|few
TGTGCCAGCAGCTTAGAAGGGGCCGGTCAGCCCCAGCATTTT
CASSLEGAGQPQHF
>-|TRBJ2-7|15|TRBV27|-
TGTGCCAGCAGGGCAGACAGTAGCTATAGTAACGAGCAGTACTTC
CASRADSSYSNEQYF
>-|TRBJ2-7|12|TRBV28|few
TGTGCCAGCAGTTTACTAGGGGGCGAGCAGTACTTC
CASSLLGGEQYF
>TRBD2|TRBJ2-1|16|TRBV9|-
TGTGCCAGCAGCGTAGATCCGACTAGCAGAGGGAGTGAGCAGTTCTTC
CASSVDPTSRGSEQFF
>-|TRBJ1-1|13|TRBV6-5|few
TGCACCTCCTCTGTAACAGTGAACACTGAAGCTTTCTTT
CTSSVTVNTEAFF
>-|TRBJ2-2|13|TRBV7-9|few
TGTGCCAGCAGCTTTACAGGGACCGGGGAGCTGTTTTTT
CASSFTGTGELFF
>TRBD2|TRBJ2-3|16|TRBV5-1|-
TGCGCCAGCAGCTTCGCCGGGACTAGCGGTGCAGATACGCAGTATTTT
CASSFAGTSGADTQYF
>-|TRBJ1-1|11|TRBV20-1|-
TGCAGTCTTAATGGGAACACTGAAGCTTTCTTT
CSLNGNTEAFF
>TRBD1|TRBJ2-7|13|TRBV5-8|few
TGTGCCAGCAGCCCGGACAGGGCCTACGAGCAGTACTTC
CASSPDRAYEQYF
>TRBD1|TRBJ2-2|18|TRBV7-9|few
TGTGCCAGCAGCTTCCCGACAGGGGGCGCGGGTAACACCGGGGAGCTGTTTTTT
CASSFPTGGAGNTGELFF
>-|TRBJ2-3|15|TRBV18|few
TGTGCCAGCTCACCAGAGTACCTTAGCACAGATACGCAGTATTTT
CASSPEYLSTDTQYF
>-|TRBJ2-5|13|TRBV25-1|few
TGTGCCAGCAGTGTGGGGGACCAAGAGACCCAGTACTTC
CASSVGDQETQYF
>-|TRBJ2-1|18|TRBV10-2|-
TGCGCCAGCAGTGAGTGGCGTTATGAAAACCCATACTACAATGAGCAGTTCTTC
CASSEWRYENPYYNEQFF
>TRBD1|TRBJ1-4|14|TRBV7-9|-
TGTGCCAGCAGCGGGACAGGGGGCGGTGAAAAACTGTTTTTT
CASSGTGGGEKLFF
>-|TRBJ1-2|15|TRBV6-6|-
TGTGCCAGCAGCACAAGGATGCAAGCAGGGAATGGCTACACCTTC
CASSTRMQAGNGYTF
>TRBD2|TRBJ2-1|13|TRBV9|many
TGTGCCAGCAGCGGGACTAGCAGGAATGAGCAGTTCTTC
CASSGTSRNEQFF
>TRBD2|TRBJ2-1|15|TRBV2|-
TGTGCCACCTTAAAGCGGGAGATGATACACAATGAGCAGTTCTTC
CATLKREMIHNEQFF
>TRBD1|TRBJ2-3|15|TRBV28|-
TGTGCCAGCAGTACCGGGACAGCTAGCACAGATACGCAGTATTTT
CASSTGTASTDTQYF